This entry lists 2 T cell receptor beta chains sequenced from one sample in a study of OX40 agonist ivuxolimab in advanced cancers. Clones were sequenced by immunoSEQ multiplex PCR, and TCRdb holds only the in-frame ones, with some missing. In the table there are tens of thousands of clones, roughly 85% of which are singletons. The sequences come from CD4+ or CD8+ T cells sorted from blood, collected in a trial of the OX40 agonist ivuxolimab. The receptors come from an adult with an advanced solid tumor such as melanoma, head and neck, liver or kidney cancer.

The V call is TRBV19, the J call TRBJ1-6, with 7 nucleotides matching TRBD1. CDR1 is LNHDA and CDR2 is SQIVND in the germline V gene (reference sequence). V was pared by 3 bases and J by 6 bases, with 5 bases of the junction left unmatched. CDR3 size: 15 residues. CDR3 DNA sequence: TGTGCCAGTAGTATCGTACCAGGGGGTAATTCACCCCTCCACTTT. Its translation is CASSIVPGGNSPLHF.

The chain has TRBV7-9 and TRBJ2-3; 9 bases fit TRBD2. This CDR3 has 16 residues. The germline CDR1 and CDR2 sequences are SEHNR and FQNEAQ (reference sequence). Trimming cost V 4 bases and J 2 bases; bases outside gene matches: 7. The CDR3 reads CASSWRRGRATDTQYF. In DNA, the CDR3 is TGTGCCAGCAGCTGGCGTCGCGGGAGGGCCACAGATACGCAGTATTTT.